This entry lists 10 T cell receptor beta chains sequenced from one sample in a study of cytomegalovirus exposure and HLA in healthy donors. PCR primers comprised 60 Vbeta and 13 Jbeta primers. Assay: immunoSEQ multiplex PCR; the TCRdb copy retains only in-frame clones and omits some. The repertoire holds about 160,000 clones, with roughly 85% as singletons. Specimen: PBMCs. The receptors originated from a man in his late teens or twenties in good health and CMV-seropositive.

The CDR3 spells CATGLPRDTQYF. CDR3 DNA sequence: TGTGCCACCGGGCTGCCCCGAGATACGCAGTATTTT. V usage is TRBV15 and J usage is TRBJ2-3; D gene ambiguous. Deletions cut 8 bases from V and 5 bases from J, with 11 bases between. The germline CDR1 and CDR2 sequences are LNHNV and YYDKDF (reference sequence). This CDR3 contains 12 residues.

The chain recombines TRBV19 with TRBJ1-5, with TRBD1 identical over 8 bases. This CDR3 is 15 amino acids long. Germline V gene sequence: CDR1 LNHDA, CDR2 SQIVND (reference sequence). The V segment lost 7 bases and the J segment 4 bases; nucleotides outside the gene matches: 9. The CDR3, as DNA: TGTGCCAGTACTCTCACAGGGGGAGGAAATCAGCCCCAGCATTTT. Translating gives CASTLTGGGNQPQHF. Full variable domain (outside the CDR3, taken from reference TRBV19 and TRBJ1-5): DGGITQSPKYLFRKEGQNVTLSCEQNLNHDAMYWYRQDPGQGLRLIYYSQIVNDFQKGDIAEGYSVSREKKESFPLTVTSAQKNPTAFYLCASTLTGGGNQPQHFGDGTRLSIL.

The chain recombines TRBV5-1 with TRBJ2-1; 9 nucleotides align to TRBD1. This CDR3 comprises 16 residues. V lost 4 bases and J lost 5; bases outside the gene matches: 10. CDR1 and CDR2 (germline): SGHRS, YFSETQ. CDR3 region: CASSKWDREFDNEQFF. CDR3 coding DNA: TGCGCCAGCAGCAAATGGGACAGGGAATTCGACAATGAGCAGTTCTTC.

The chain is built from TRBV20-1 and TRBJ2-5; a weak D match, TRBD2 (5 bases). The CDR3 sequence is 11 residues long. CDR1 is DFQATT, CDR2 SNEGSKA, per germline (reference sequence). Trimming cost V 0 bases and J 11 bases, with 10 bases left between them. The CDR3 here is CSARDQREQYF. Here the CDR3 DNA reads TGCAGTGCTAGAGATCAGAGGGAGCAGTACTTC.

The rearrangement links TRBV15 to TRBJ1-1; 8 bases line up with TRBD1. The CDR3 loop spans 16 amino acids. Germline lookup yields CDR1 LNHNV and CDR2 YYDKDF (reference sequence). J gave up 0 bases and V 8 bases, and 11 bases lay outside the gene matches. Here the CDR3 DNA reads TGTGCCACCGGGTCTTCAGGGGGCACTATGAACACTGAAGCTTTCTTT. Its translation is CATGSSGGTMNTEAFF.

The chain combines TRBV7-9 with TRBJ2-7; TRBD1 might be the D (6 bases). Per the germline V gene, CDR1 is SEHNR and CDR2 is FQNEAQ (reference sequence). CDR3 length equals 14 residues. Trimming took off 3 bases at V and 3 bases at J, with 12 bases between the two ends. The CDR3 DNA is TGTGCCAGCAGCTTGCAGGGGCCCCTCTACGAGCAGTACTTC. The encoded protein is CASSLQGPLYEQYF.

The chain combines TRBV5-4 with TRBJ2-5, with 8 positions matching TRBD1. The CDR3 covers 13 residues. The V gene end was trimmed by 1 base and the J gene end by 5 bases; junction bases not matched to a gene: 1. CDR1 SGHNT and CDR2 YYREEE come from the germline V gene (reference sequence). The CDR3 reads CASSLRTGETQYF. Written as DNA, the CDR3 is TGTGCCAGCAGCTTGAGGACAGGGGAGACCCAGTACTTC.

V is TRBV4-1 and J is TRBJ2-1, with 8 bases matching TRBD2. After removal of 0 bases from V and 9 bases from J, the junction contained 10 bases not matched to a gene. Germline CDR1 MGHRA, CDR2 YSYEKL. CDR3 length equals 16 residues. This CDR3 reads CASSQDRAGGEGEQFF. The DNA for the CDR3 is TGCGCCAGCAGCCAAGATAGGGCGGGGGGTGAGGGTGAGCAGTTCTTC.

The chain's CDR3 is CASSHLVAGGLVDEQFF. The CDR3 DNA reads as TGCGCCAGCAGTCACTTGGTCGCGGGGGGGCTGGTTGATGAGCAGTTCTTC. The chain has TRBV5-1 and TRBJ2-1; TRBD2 agrees at 9 bases. The CDR3 has 17 amino acids. Looked up from germline, CDR1 is SGHRS and CDR2 is YFSETQ. Losses at the gene ends were 5 bases for V and 8 bases for J; bases not matched to a gene: 17.

The chain recombines TRBV2 with TRBJ2-1, with 10 bases fitting TRBD2. CDR3 length: 15 amino acids. V lost 11 bases to trimming and J lost 0 bases; unmatched junction nucleotides: 7. Germline lookup yields CDR1 SNHLY and CDR2 FYNNEI. CDR3 nucleotide sequence: TGTGCCGGAGGCGAGCGGGGGGGCTCCTACAATGAGCAGTTCTTC. Amino acids: CAGGERGGSYNEQFF. Filled out from reference TRBV2 and TRBJ2-1, the complete variable domain reads EPEVTQTPSHQVTQMGQEVILRCVPISNHLYFYWYRQILGQKVEFLVSFYNNEISEKSEIFDDQFSVERPDGSNFTLKIRSTKLEDSAMYFCAGGERGGSYNEQFFGPGTRLTVL.